These 27 T cell receptor beta chains originate from one sample sequenced in a study of cytomegalovirus exposure and HLA in healthy donors. It was with 60 Vbeta and 13 Jbeta primers that the PCR ran. This table comes from immunoSEQ multiplex PCR, and its TCRdb copy is limited to in-frame clones, with some not included. This table has around 100,000 clones, around 80% appearing once. Sequencing was carried out using PBMCs. The receptors here all came from a male donor in good health and CMV-seropositive.

The chain has TRBV19 and TRBJ2-5, with D tentatively TRBD2 (6 bases). Germline-derived CDR1 and CDR2 are LNHDA and SQIVND (reference sequence). V was trimmed by 4 bases and J by 2 bases, leaving 11 bases between them. The CDR3 loop spans 14 amino acids. For the CDR3, the DNA is TGTGCCAGTAGTACCCGGAGGGTTCAAGAGACCCAGTACTTC. Translated: CASSTRRVQETQYF.

V gene TRBV19 combines with J gene TRBJ1-4; D perhaps matches TRBD1 (5 bases). Germline CDR1 reads LNHDA; CDR2 reads SQIVND (reference sequence). Trimming pared 2 bases from V and 0 bases from J, leaving 16 bases between. This CDR3 contains 18 residues. The CDR3: CASSIFLGSGATNEKLFF. In DNA form, the CDR3 reads TGTGCCAGTAGTATATTCCTGGGTTCGGGGGCAACTAATGAAAAACTGTTTTTT.

This clone was recorded once. CDR3 DNA: TGCGCCAGCAGCTCAAATGGGCCGTACTCGCAGAAGCCTGATACGCAGTATTTT. This gives the protein CASSSNGPYSQKPDTQYF. The chain recombines TRBV5-1 with TRBJ2-3; D is ambiguous. Germline V gene lookup returns CDR1 SGHRS and CDR2 YFSETQ. The CDR3 loop spans 18 amino acids. V was pared by 3 bases and J by 6 bases, with 26 bases between.

V is TRBV2 and J is TRBJ2-7; 9 bases line up with TRBD1. CDR1 and CDR2 from the germline V gene are SNHLY and FYNNEI. With 6 bases clipped from V and 3 bases from J, the junction kept 9 bases outside the gene matches. CDR3 length: 15 residues. The CDR3 DNA is TGTGCCAGCAGCCCTGACAGGGGGTTTCGCTACGAGCAGTACTTC. Encoded protein: CASSPDRGFRYEQYF.

This chain joins TRBV4-1 and TRBJ2-5; 13 nucleotides match TRBD2. Trimming removed 1 base from V and 2 bases from J; junction bases left unmatched: 4. The CDR3 runs 17 residues. Looked up from germline, CDR1 is MGHRA and CDR2 is YSYEKL. The CDR3 here is CASSQGLAGGGQETQYF. DNA for the CDR3: TGCGCCAGCAGCCAAGGACTAGCGGGAGGAGGGCAAGAGACCCAGTACTTC.

This clone has a single count. The chain joins TRBV2 to TRBJ2-7; D might be TRBD1 (5 bases). CDR1 and CDR2 (germline): SNHLY, FYNNEI. The CDR3 sequence is 14 residues long. Trimming took off 2 bases at V and 6 bases at J, with 14 bases between the two ends. CDR3 in amino acids: CASSEPGHRVEQYF. In DNA form, the CDR3 reads TGTGCCAGCAGTGAACCCGGACATCGGGTCGAGCAGTACTTC.

The chain joins TRBV19 to TRBJ1-5; 7 bases match TRBD1. The ends lost 0 bases at V and 3 bases at J; junction bases unmatched: 8. Germline CDR1 and CDR2: LNHDA and SQIVND (reference sequence). This CDR3 spans 17 amino acids. This chain's CDR3 is CASSIEGGRGINQPQHF. The CDR3, as DNA: TGTGCCAGTAGTATAGAAGGGGGCCGAGGGATCAATCAGCCCCAGCATTTT. Drawing the rest from reference TRBV19 and TRBJ1-5, the complete variable domain is DGGITQSPKYLFRKEGQNVTLSCEQNLNHDAMYWYRQDPGQGLRLIYYSQIVNDFQKGDIAEGYSVSREKKESFPLTVTSAQKNPTAFYLCASSIEGGRGINQPQHFGDGTRLSIL.

In this sample, this clone turned up a few times. The CDR3 DNA is TGTGCCAGCAGTTTTCCACCGGGACAGGGGAACTATGGCTACACCTTC. It codes for CASSFPPGQGNYGYTF. V is TRBV2 and J is TRBJ1-2; 10 bases line up with TRBD1. CDR3 length equals 16 residues. Germline CDR1 reads SNHLY; CDR2 reads FYNNEI. V lost 5 bases, J lost 2 bases, and 8 bases stayed unmatched.

The V and J genes are TRBV27 and TRBJ1-1, with no clear D. CDR3 length: 15 amino acids. Trimming removed 2 bases at V and 3 bases at J, with 13 bases between. Germline CDR1 MNHEY, CDR2 SMNVEV (reference sequence). The CDR3 DNA sequence: TGTGCCAGCAGTTTAACTAGGCAGACACACACTGAAGCTTTCTTT. This gives the protein CASSLTRQTHTEAFF.

This sequence joins TRBV4-1 and TRBJ1-2, with D possibly TRBD1 on 5 matching bases. Trimming took 4 bases from V and 12 from J, leaving 18 bases between them. This CDR3 has 13 amino acids. Germline lookup yields CDR1 MGHRA and CDR2 YSYEKL. The CDR3 here is CASSPLGLRGNTF. CDR3 sequence (DNA): TGCGCCAGCAGCCCCCTGGGGCTAAGGGGAAACACCTTC.

This rearrangement joins TRBV9 to TRBJ2-1, with D perhaps matching TRBD1 (5 bases). The CDR3 spans 10 residues. Germline CDR1 reads SGDLS; CDR2 reads YYNGEE. The V and J ends lost 3 bases and 12 bases respectively, with 7 bases between them. CDR3: CASSGRVQFF. The CDR3 nucleotides are TGTGCCAGCAGCGGCAGGGTGCAGTTCTTC.

The CDR3 DNA reads TGTGCCTGGTGGGACACGAGCTCTGGAAACACCATATATTTT. Amino acids: CAWWDTSSGNTIYF. The chain recombines TRBV30 with TRBJ1-3; D is possibly TRBD1 (6 bases). This CDR3 is 14 amino acids long. Trimming removed 5 bases from V and 0 bases from J, with 11 bases in between. Germline V gene sequence: CDR1 GTSNPN, CDR2 SVGIG (reference sequence).

This clone was detected a few times. The gene calls are TRBV19 and TRBJ1-4, with 9 bases matching TRBD1. The V and J ends lost 5 bases and 8 bases, in that order; junction bases with no gene match: 6. The V gene's germline CDR1 is LNHDA and CDR2 SQIVND (reference sequence). The CDR3 loop spans 14 amino acids. This CDR3 is CASSSTGGDEKLFF. CDR3 nucleotides: TGTGCCAGTAGTTCGACAGGGGGAGACGAAAAACTGTTTTTT. The full variable domain, completed using reference TRBV19 and TRBJ1-4, is DGGITQSPKYLFRKEGQNVTLSCEQNLNHDAMYWYRQDPGQGLRLIYYSQIVNDFQKGDIAEGYSVSREKKESFPLTVTSAQKNPTAFYLCASSSTGGDEKLFFGSGTQLSVL.

This clone occurred a few times. The genes are TRBV30 and TRBJ1-1, with D tentatively TRBD1 (6 bases). The CDR3 sequence is 14 residues long. The V and J ends lost 3 bases and 0 bases respectively, with 11 bases between them. Germline V gene lookup returns CDR1 GTSNPN and CDR2 SVGIG (reference sequence). Here the CDR3 reads CAWRGAGVNTEAFF. The CDR3 nucleotides read TGTGCCTGGAGGGGGGCAGGGGTGAACACTGAAGCTTTCTTT.

In DNA form, the CDR3 reads TGTGCCAGTAGTGCACACCCCTACGAGCAGTACTTC. This translates into CASSAHPYEQYF. The V and J genes are TRBV19 and TRBJ2-7; D gene ambiguous. V lost 5 bases and J 2 bases, leaving 7 bases between the germline ends. The CDR3 extends over 12 amino acids. Per germline, CDR1 LNHDA and CDR2 SQIVND (reference sequence).

Concerning this clone itself: No conserved phenylalanine or tryptophan ends this CDR3, so it is likely a read error. The V and J genes are TRBV5-1 and TRBJ2-7; TRBD1 agrees at 9 bases. This CDR3 region has 14 residues. The V segment lost 3 bases and the J segment 5 bases; nucleotides outside the gene matches: 6. In germline, CDR1 is SGHRS, CDR2 YFSETQ. CDR3 protein: CASSSTGGTHEQYS. In nucleotides, the CDR3 is TGCGCCAGCAGCTCGACAGGGGGTACCCACGAGCAGTACTCC.

Points on this clone: Other nucleotide sequences from this sample produce the same CDR3. The rearrangement joins TRBV5-1 to TRBJ2-1; D is perhaps TRBD2 (5 bases). With 0 bases removed from V and 2 bases from J, the gap between germline ends came to 6 bases. Germline CDR1 reads SGHRS; CDR2 reads YFSETQ. There are 14 residues in the CDR3. In nucleotides, the CDR3 is TGCGCCAGCAGCTTGGCCGGGGCCTACAATGAGCAGTTCTTC. Its translation is CASSLAGAYNEQFF.

This clone was seen only once. One junction end does not reproduce the germline sequence, and a read error may be involved. The chain joins TRBV6-5 to TRBJ1-4, with D possibly matching TRBD1 (6 bases). Germline CDR1 is MNHEY and CDR2 is SVGAGI. The CDR3 totals 15 residues. The CDR3 DNA sequence: TGTGCCACTCGAATCCACAGGGCCGCTAATGAAAAACTATTTTTT. Translated, it gives CATRIHRAANEKLFF.

The V gene is TRBV9, the J gene TRBJ2-7, with 10 bases fitting TRBD2. The CDR3 is 14 amino acids. The V gene's germline CDR1 is SGDLS and CDR2 YYNGEE. V shed 3 bases and J 0 bases; nucleotides not matched to a gene: 0. CDR3 sequence reads: CASSGLAGSYEQYF. The CDR3 DNA reads as TGTGCCAGCAGCGGACTAGCGGGCTCCTACGAGCAGTACTTC.

V is TRBV12-5 and J is TRBJ1-1; weak D call: TRBD1 (5 bases). V lost 6 bases to trimming and J lost 4 bases, with 24 bases between them. The CDR3 consists of 17 residues. In germline, CDR1 is LGHNT, CDR2 FRNRAP. The CDR3 DNA reads as TGTGCTAGTGGCCAAGGCAGGCAGGGTTATCGACGCACTGAAGCTTTCTTT. Its protein is CASGQGRQGYRRTEAFF.

CDR3 DNA: TGTGCCAGCAGTTTCGGACTGGGCCTTGGAAACACCATATATTTT. Translation gives CASSFGLGLGNTIYF. The genes are TRBV6-5 and TRBJ1-3, with D uncertain. The V end was cut by 4 bases, the J end by 3 bases, with 13 bases between. Germline values: CDR1 MNHEY, CDR2 SVGAGI. This CDR3 has 15 residues.

This chain links TRBV18 with TRBJ2-6; D possibly corresponds to TRBD2 (5 bases). This CDR3 spans 15 amino acids. V gave up 5 bases and J gave up 0 bases, with 8 bases separating them. Per the germline V gene, CDR1 is KGHSH and CDR2 is LQKENI. CDR3 sequence reads: CASSGLSSGANVLTF. DNA for the CDR3: TGTGCCAGCTCAGGACTGAGCTCTGGGGCCAACGTCCTGACTTTC.

V usage is TRBV7-8 and J usage is TRBJ1-5; 7 bases are shared with TRBD1. CDR1 is SGHVS, CDR2 FQNEAQ, per germline. The CDR3 sequence is 16 residues long. Trimming at V came to 4 bases and at J to 0 bases, leaving 6 bases not matched to a gene. CDR3 region: CASSSMTGPSNQPQHF. The CDR3 DNA reads TGTGCCAGCAGCTCAATGACAGGGCCTAGCAATCAGCCCCAGCATTTT. The full variable domain, its missing parts supplied by reference TRBV7-8 and TRBJ1-5, is GAGVSQSPRYKVAKRGQDVALRCDPISGHVSLFWYQQALGQGPEFLTYFQNEAQLDKSGLPSDRFFAERPEGSVSTLKIQRTQQEDSAVYLCASSSMTGPSNQPQHFGDGTRLSIL.

The chain carries TRBV7-9 and TRBJ2-3; weak D call: TRBD1 (6 bases). Trimming stripped 6 bases from V and 4 bases from J, with 17 bases between. This CDR3 comprises 15 residues. Germline values: CDR1 SEHNR, CDR2 FQNEAQ (reference sequence). CDR3 sequence: CASSPPTGSPDTQYF. The DNA for the CDR3 is TGTGCCAGCAGTCCCCCGACAGGTAGCCCAGATACGCAGTATTTT.

Points on this clone: In the same sample, other DNA sequences code for this CDR3. This rearrangement joins TRBV21-1 to TRBJ1-1; TRBD1, as called in the table, went unchecked against the DNA. TRBV21-1 is recorded as a pseudogene. The CDR3 has 19 residues. CDR3 protein: CASSGGQGLLVVVNTEAFF. For the CDR3, the DNA is TGTGCCAGCAGCGGTGGACAGGGTCTTCTTGTGGTCGTGAACACTGAAGCCTTCTTT.

The chain joins TRBV5-6 to TRBJ1-2; 10 positions match TRBD1. V was clipped by 4 bases and J by 8 bases; unmatched bases: 5. The CDR3 is 13 amino acids. The germline V gene has CDR1 SGHDT and CDR2 YYEEEE. CDR3 protein: CASSLDRGLGYTF. CDR3 sequence (DNA): TGTGCCAGCAGCCTAGACAGGGGGCTGGGCTACACCTTC.

V usage is TRBV9 and J usage is TRBJ2-7; 8 bases align to TRBD1. The CDR3 loop spans 17 amino acids. CDR1 and CDR2 (germline): SGDLS, YYNGEE. Germline trimming cut 4 bases from V and 0 bases from J; bases unmatched to any gene: 12. As DNA, the CDR3 is TGTGCCAGCAGCCAAAACCCGGGACAGGTTAACTCCTACGAGCAGTACTTC. Translating gives CASSQNPGQVNSYEQYF.